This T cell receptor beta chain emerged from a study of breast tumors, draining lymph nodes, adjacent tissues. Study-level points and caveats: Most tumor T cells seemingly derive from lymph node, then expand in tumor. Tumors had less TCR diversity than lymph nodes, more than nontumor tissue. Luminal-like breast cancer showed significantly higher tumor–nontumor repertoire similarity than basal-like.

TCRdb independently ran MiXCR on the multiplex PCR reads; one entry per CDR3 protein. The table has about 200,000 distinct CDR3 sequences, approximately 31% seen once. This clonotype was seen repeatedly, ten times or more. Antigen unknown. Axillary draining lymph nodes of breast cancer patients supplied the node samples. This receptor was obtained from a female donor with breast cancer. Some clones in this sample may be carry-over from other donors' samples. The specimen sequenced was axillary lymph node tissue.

This CDR3 reads CASSEASGVYDEQFF. Here the CDR3 DNA reads TGCGCCAGCAGTGAGGCTAGCGGGGTATATGATGAGCAGTTCTTC. The chain employs TRBV10-2 and TRBJ2-1, with 9 bases fitting TRBD2. Germline-derived CDR1 and CDR2 are WSHSY and SAAADI. Trimming at V came to 2 bases and at J to 8 bases, leaving 7 bases not matched to a gene. The CDR3 length is 15 residues.